This T cell receptor beta chain was identified during a study of molecular identifiers for immune sequencing clone quantification (dated by TCRdb to 2016 to 2019). Study-wide context: For a replicate experiment, the RNA from either approximately 20,000 or 100,000 naive CD8 T cells was divided into five aliquots, and four of those aliquots went on to sequencing. The study was a methods study using CD8 T cells to benchmark molecular-identifier clustering-based TCR repertoire sequencing (MIDCIRS) and TCR RNA copy counting.

This clonotype was recorded many times. Its antigen specificity is not known. Qualities for individual bases were not recorded, and no much larger clone is one base off. What the authors observed across the whole study: Identical TCR molecules sharing a barcode could cause highly expanded clone sizes to be underestimated. In CMV-specific effector cells, clones with more than 20 RNA copies contained over 98% of molecules, whereas in naive cells such clones contained under 1% of molecules. Spiked-in Jurkat TCR RNA equivalent to a single cell was reported to be detectable even among approximately 900,000 naive CD8 T cells. The naive libraries included spiked-in Jurkat TCR RNA (roughly ten copies' worth), and this Jurkat TCR RNA is not part of the donor repertoire. When barcode sub-clustering was left out, chimeric consensus sequences inflated TCR diversity, with chimeras reaching as high as 47%. Modeling estimated around 3.2 recovered TCR RNA copies per cell, compared with about ten by digital PCR, which implies approximately 30% capture efficiency.

Libraries of naive CD8 T cells were built from approximately 22,000 to 940,000 sorted cells, with 10%, 30% or 50% of the purified RNA used. Naive CD8 T cells were FACS-sorted as CD8+CD4-CCR7+CD45RA+ on a BD FACSAria II into RLT Plus buffer. Nine to eleven TCR copies' worth of Jurkat RNA were spiked into roughly 19,000-1,000,000 naive CD8 T cell samples to test detection sensitivity. Enrichment of CD8 T cells was done with RosetteSep CD8+ T Cell Enrichment Cocktail plus Ficoll-Paque, and ACK red cell lysis came afterward. Library prep was done by PCR. TCRdb lists the instrument as Illumina HiSeq 4000. Preparation of bulk TCR libraries followed a previously described approach, with the TCR primers listed in Table S5. Purification of total RNA was performed with the Qiagen AllPrep DNA/RNA kit. Before analysis, reads from multiple sequencing runs of the same library were pooled. For the original study's pipeline: Reads were retained only if their TCR constant sequence matched exactly, and those retained reads were trimmed to 150 nt and grouped according to their 12-nt molecular barcodes. Reads within each barcode group were sub-clustered using a 15% Levenshtein threshold, and quality-weighted consensus sequences were constructed for each RNA molecule. Non-functional sequences were removed, as were lower-count sequences one edit away from another. Barcode sub-clusters with fewer than 20% of the maximum read count were removed, based on fitting two negative binomial distributions. The raw public reads went through TCRdb reprocessing: fastp at Q25, MiXCR clone calling, in-frame beta chains kept. Rows matching on CDR3 protein sequence are summarized as one entry with the most common DNA and genes. The V and J calls, along with clone size, are taken from TCRdb and not from the paper's own processing. This sample gives hundreds of thousands of distinct CDR3 sequences in total; about 20% of them show up just once. In total, the top ten clones hold 0.85% of the sample.

Trimming takes 4 bases off V and 3 bases off J; junction bases not matched to a gene: 8. The CDR3 spans 16 residues, from the cysteine through the phenylalanine. Only the CDR3 DNA stays, 48 bases, in frame from base 1. Based on the germline V gene, the CDR1 and CDR2 sequences are SGDLS and YYNGEE. The rearranged segments are TRBV9 and TRBJ2-1; the central 9 bases match TRBD2. This TCR was sampled from a human donor in good health. Some libraries in this study had Jurkat cell RNA spiked in. Sequencing was performed on naive CD8+ T cells from blood, with Jurkat cell RNA spiked in. Reading the label with the study, this specimen's cell subset or site is: FACS-sorted CD8+CD4-CCR7+CD45RA+ naive T cells. The CDR3 region reads CASSPPGLANYNEQFF. At the DNA level, the sequence is TGTGCCAGCAGCCCACCGGGACTAGCTAACTACAATGAGCAGTTCTTC.